These T cell receptor beta chains were read from a single sample in a study of identical twins. MiXCR was run by TCRdb on the 5' RACE reads, yielding one entry per CDR3 protein. The data contain a few hundred thousand distinct CDR3 sequences, 10% to 15% of them singletons. A further study also used this sample, focusing on yellow fever vaccine responses in identical twins.

Sequences were obtained from memory (CD45RO+) T cells sorted from blood. The receptors were sampled from a young woman in good health. Each CDR3 is given with its conserved first and last residue. Fields, in order: J gene, clone size, D gene, V gene, CDR3 length, CDR3 DNA, CDR3 protein. The D gene is left open where the match is weak. The size of a clone is reported for some rows only, either as once, few or many, or as a class for expanded clones.

J: TRBJ1-1
size: few
D: .
V: TRBV12-3/TRBV12-4
length: 14
DNA: TGTGCCAGCAGTTTCCAGGTGATCGGAACTGAAGCTTTCTTT
CDR3: CASSFQVIGTEAFF

J: TRBJ2-7
size: many
D: .
V: TRBV5-1
length: 14
DNA: TGCGCCAGCAGCTTGACGGTGAGCTCCTACGAGCAGTACTTC
CDR3: CASSLTVSSYEQYF

J: TRBJ2-1
size: .
D: TRBD2
V: TRBV12-5
length: 15
DNA: TGTGCTAGTGGTTTGCTGGCGGGGGAGTACAATGAGCAGTTCTTC
CDR3: CASGLLAGEYNEQFF

J: TRBJ1-2
size: few
D: .
V: TRBV3-1
length: 15
DNA: TGTGCCAGCAGCCAAGATTGGCAGTGGAACTATGGCTACACCTTC
CDR3: CASSQDWQWNYGYTF

J: TRBJ2-5
size: few
D: .
V: TRBV12-3/TRBV12-4
length: 13
DNA: TGTGCCAGCAGTCTAAGGGGACTTGGGACCCAGTACTTC
CDR3: CASSLRGLGTQYF

J: TRBJ2-1
size: few
D: .
V: TRBV7-9
length: 16
DNA: TGTGCCAGCAGCCCCCCCTCGGGACTGAGAAGCAATGAGCAGTTCTTC
CDR3: CASSPPSGLRSNEQFF

J: TRBJ1-4
size: .
D: TRBD1
V: TRBV15
length: 15
DNA: TGTGCCACCAGCAGAGGAGGACAGGGCGATGAAAAACTGTTTTTT
CDR3: CATSRGGQGDEKLFF

J: TRBJ2-7
size: many
D: .
V: TRBV6-1
length: 15
DNA: TGTGCCAGCAGTCTTTCCGGGACATCTTCCTACGAGCAGTACTTC
CDR3: CASSLSGTSSYEQYF

J: TRBJ2-7
size: .
D: TRBD2
V: TRBV12-3/TRBV12-4
length: 14
DNA: TGTGCCAGCCGTAACACGGGAGGGGGAAACGAGCAGTACTTC
CDR3: CASRNTGGGNEQYF

J: TRBJ2-3
size: .
D: .
V: TRBV7-9
length: 12
DNA: TGTGTCATAACGGCTGCCTCTTATACGCAGTATTTT
CDR3: CVITAASYTQYF

J: TRBJ2-2
size: .
D: TRBD1
V: TRBV4-3
length: 16
DNA: TGCGCCAGCAGCCAAGGACAGGGGGCGCACACCGGGGAGCTGTTTTTT
CDR3: CASSQGQGAHTGELFF

J: TRBJ1-1
size: .
D: TRBD1
V: TRBV11-1
length: 18
DNA: TGTGCCAGCAGCTTTCCGACAGGGAACCGGCTGATGAACACTGAAGCTTTCTTT
CDR3: CASSFPTGNRLMNTEAFF

J: TRBJ2-3
size: .
D: .
V: TRBV7-2
length: 12
DNA: TGTGCCAGCAGCTTATCAGTAGATACGCAGTATTTT
CDR3: CASSLSVDTQYF

J: TRBJ2-5
size: .
D: .
V: TRBV2
length: 13
DNA: TGTGCCAGCATTTCGCGGACGTGGGAGACCCAGTACTTC
CDR3: CASISRTWETQYF

J: TRBJ2-7
size: .
D: .
V: TRBV20-1
length: 13
DNA: TGCAGTGCTAGTGGAGGACACGCGGGGGAGCAGTACTTC
CDR3: CSASGGHAGEQYF

J: TRBJ2-5
size: many
D: .
V: TRBV25-1
length: 13
DNA: TGTGCCAGCAGTCGGGGGATCCAAGAGACCCAGTACTTC
CDR3: CASSRGIQETQYF

J: TRBJ1-1
size: few
D: .
V: TRBV9
length: 18
DNA: TGTGCCAGCAGCGTAGTGGAAAAACGGGGAATCATGAACACTGAAGCTTTCTTT
CDR3: CASSVVEKRGIMNTEAFF

J: TRBJ2-1
size: many
D: .
V: TRBV29-1
length: 14
DNA: TGCAGCGCGGAATCTGAGCTCTCCTACAATGAGCAGTTCTTC
CDR3: CSAESELSYNEQFF

J: TRBJ1-6
size: few
D: TRBD1
V: TRBV11-2
length: 14
DNA: TGTGCCAGCAGCCGGGCAGGGGGGTATTCACCCCTCCACTTT
CDR3: CASSRAGGYSPLHF

J: TRBJ2-5
size: many
D: .
V: TRBV12-5
length: 13
DNA: TGTGCTCCCCCAAGGGAGTTAGGAGAGACCCAGTACTTC
CDR3: CAPPRELGETQYF

J: TRBJ2-7
size: many
D: TRBD2
V: TRBV12-3/TRBV12-4
length: 15
DNA: TGTGCCAGCAGTCCTGGGACGGGAGGGCTTGCCGAGCAGTACTTC
CDR3: CASSPGTGGLAEQYF

J: TRBJ2-5
size: .
D: .
V: TRBV5-6
length: 15
DNA: TGTGCCAGCAGTCCCCTGGGGCCAGGGAAAGAGACCCAGTACTTC
CDR3: CASSPLGPGKETQYF

J: TRBJ2-1
size: .
D: TRBD2
V: TRBV3-1
length: 17
DNA: TGTGCCAGCAGCCAGGAACTAGCGGGGGGGCTCGGAAATGAGCAGTTCTTC
CDR3: CASSQELAGGLGNEQFF

J: TRBJ2-7
size: .
D: TRBD1
V: TRBV7-9
length: 17
DNA: TGTGCCAGCAGCCCCCTCGGGACAGGATGGGGCTCCTACGAGCAGTACTTC
CDR3: CASSPLGTGWGSYEQYF

J: TRBJ1-5
size: many
D: .
V: TRBV7-2
length: 15
DNA: TGTGCCAGCAGCTTAGCGGGGGGCAGAGATGAGCCCCAGCATTTT
CDR3: CASSLAGGRDEPQHF

J: TRBJ2-5
size: many
D: .
V: TRBV5-1
length: 15
DNA: TGCGCCAGCAGCCCGGGGCAGGGGCAACAAGAGACCCAGTACTTC
CDR3: CASSPGQGQQETQYF

J: TRBJ2-7
size: .
D: .
V: TRBV9
length: 13
DNA: TGTGCCAGCAGCGCCTCAGGGATCAACGAGCAGTACTTC
CDR3: CASSASGINEQYF

J: TRBJ1-5
size: .
D: .
V: TRBV28
length: 15
DNA: TGTGCCAGCAGTACCCGCCGGGGGTCAGGTCAGCCCCAGCATTTT
CDR3: CASSTRRGSGQPQHF

J: TRBJ2-2
size: many
D: .
V: TRBV6-1
length: 14
DNA: TGTGCCAGCAGTGAAGTACAGAACACCGGGGAGCTGTTTTTT
CDR3: CASSEVQNTGELFF

J: TRBJ2-5
size: few
D: TRBD2
V: TRBV2
length: 13
DNA: TGTGCCAGGTCACTAGCGGGAGGGGAGACCCAGTACTTC
CDR3: CARSLAGGETQYF

J: TRBJ2-3
size: .
D: .
V: TRBV7-2
length: 16
DNA: TGTGCCAGCAGCTTACTGGGTCGGAGGGGGACAGATACGCAGTATTTT
CDR3: CASSLLGRRGTDTQYF

J: TRBJ1-1
size: few
D: .
V: TRBV6-1
length: 13
DNA: TGTGCCAGCAGTGAGAGGATGGGGTTTGGGGCTTTCTTT
CDR3: CASSERMGFGAFF

J: TRBJ1-3
size: .
D: .
V: TRBV19
length: 11
DNA: TGTGCCGGCCGGAGTGGAAACACCATATATTTT
CDR3: CAGRSGNTIYF

J: TRBJ1-1
size: few
D: .
V: TRBV2
length: 13
DNA: TGTGCCACCAAAAATCTGGAGGTCACTGAAGCTTTCTTT
CDR3: CATKNLEVTEAFF

J: TRBJ2-3
size: .
D: .
V: TRBV7-3
length: 14
DNA: TGTGCCAGCAGCTTAAACCAGGGGGGCGATACGCAGTATTTT
CDR3: CASSLNQGGDTQYF